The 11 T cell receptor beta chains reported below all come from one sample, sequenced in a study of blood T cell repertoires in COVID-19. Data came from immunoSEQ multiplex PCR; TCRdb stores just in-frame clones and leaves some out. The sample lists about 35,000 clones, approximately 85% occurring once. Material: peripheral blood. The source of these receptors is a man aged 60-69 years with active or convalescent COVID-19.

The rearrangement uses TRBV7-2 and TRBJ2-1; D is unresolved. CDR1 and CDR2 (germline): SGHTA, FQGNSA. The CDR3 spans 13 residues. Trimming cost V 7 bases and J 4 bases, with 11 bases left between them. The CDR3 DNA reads TGTGCCAGCACCGAGGCTATTTACAATGAGCAGTTCTTC. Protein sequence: CASTEAIYNEQFF.

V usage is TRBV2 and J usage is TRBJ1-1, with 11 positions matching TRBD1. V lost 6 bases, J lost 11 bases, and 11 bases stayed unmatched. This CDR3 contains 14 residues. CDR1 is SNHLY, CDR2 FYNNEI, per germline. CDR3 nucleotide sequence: TGTGCCAGCAGCGGGGACAGGGGGTTTGGATCGGCTTTCTTT. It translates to CASSGDRGFGSAFF.

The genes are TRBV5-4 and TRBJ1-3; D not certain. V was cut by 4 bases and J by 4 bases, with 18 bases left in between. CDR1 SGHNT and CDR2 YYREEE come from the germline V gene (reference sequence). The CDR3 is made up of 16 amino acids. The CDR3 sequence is CASSPSRERPGNTIYF. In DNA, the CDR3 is TGTGCCAGCAGCCCATCTCGGGAGCGCCCAGGAAACACCATATATTTT.

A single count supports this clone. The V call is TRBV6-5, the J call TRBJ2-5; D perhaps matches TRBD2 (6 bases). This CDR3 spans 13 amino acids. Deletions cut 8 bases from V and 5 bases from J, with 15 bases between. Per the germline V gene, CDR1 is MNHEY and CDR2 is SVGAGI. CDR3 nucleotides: TGTGCCAGCGGATTACTAGCCGGCGAGACCCAGTACTTC. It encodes CASGLLAGETQYF.

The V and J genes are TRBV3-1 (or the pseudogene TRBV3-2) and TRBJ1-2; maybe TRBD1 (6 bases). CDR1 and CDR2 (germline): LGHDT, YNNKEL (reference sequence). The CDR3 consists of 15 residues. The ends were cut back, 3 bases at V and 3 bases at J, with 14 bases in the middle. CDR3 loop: CASSHSGAVHYGYTF. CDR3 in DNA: TGTGCCAGCAGCCATTCAGGGGCAGTTCACTATGGCTACACCTTC.

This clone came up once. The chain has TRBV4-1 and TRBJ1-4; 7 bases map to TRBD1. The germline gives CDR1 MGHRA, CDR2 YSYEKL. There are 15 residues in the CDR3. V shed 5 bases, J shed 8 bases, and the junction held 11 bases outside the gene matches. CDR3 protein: CASSARGQRFEKLFF. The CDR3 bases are TGCGCCAGCAGCGCCAGGGGACAGCGGTTCGAAAAACTGTTTTTT.

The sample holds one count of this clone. The CDR3 nucleotides are TGTGCCAGCAGCTTCCCGGGAGTTAATGAAAAACTGTTTTTT. Translating gives CASSFPGVNEKLFF. The V gene is TRBV13, the J gene TRBJ1-4; D call uncertain. Germline V gene data show CDR1 as PRHDT and CDR2 as FYEKMQ (reference sequence). The CDR3 loop spans 14 amino acids. V was shortened by 3 bases and J by 4 bases, with 9 bases between the two germline ends.

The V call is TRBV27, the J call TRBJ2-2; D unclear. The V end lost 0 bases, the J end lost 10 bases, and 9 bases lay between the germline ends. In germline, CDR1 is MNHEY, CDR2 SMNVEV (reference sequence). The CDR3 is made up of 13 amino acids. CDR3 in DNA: TGTGCCAGCAGTTTATCCCGAAGCCAGGAGCTGTTTTTT. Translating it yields CASSLSRSQELFF.

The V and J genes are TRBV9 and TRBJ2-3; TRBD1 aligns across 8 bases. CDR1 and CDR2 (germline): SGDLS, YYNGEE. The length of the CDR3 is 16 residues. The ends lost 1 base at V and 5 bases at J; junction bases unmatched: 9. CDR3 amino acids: CASSVRTGTVEDTQYF. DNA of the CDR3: TGTGCCAGCAGCGTACGGACAGGGACGGTTGAAGATACGCAGTATTTT.

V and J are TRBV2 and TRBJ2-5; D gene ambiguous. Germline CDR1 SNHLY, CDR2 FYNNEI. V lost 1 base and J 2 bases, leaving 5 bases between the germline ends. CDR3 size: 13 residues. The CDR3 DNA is TGTGCCAGCAGTGAAGGGCAGCAAGAGACCCAGTACTTC. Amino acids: CASSEGQQETQYF. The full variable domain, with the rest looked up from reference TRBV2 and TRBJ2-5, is EPEVTQTPSHQVTQMGQEVILRCVPISNHLYFYWYRQILGQKVEFLVSFYNNEISEKSEIFDDQFSVERPDGSNFTLKIRSTKLEDSAMYFCASSEGQQETQYFGPGTRLLVL.

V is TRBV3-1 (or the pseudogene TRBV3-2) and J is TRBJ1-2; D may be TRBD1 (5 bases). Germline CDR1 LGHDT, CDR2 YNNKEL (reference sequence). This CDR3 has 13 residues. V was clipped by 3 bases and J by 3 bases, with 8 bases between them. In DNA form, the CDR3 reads TGTGCCAGCAGCCACGCAGGGCACTATGGCTACACCTTC. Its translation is CASSHAGHYGYTF.